The 10 T cell receptor beta chains reported below all come from one sample, sequenced in a study of T cells after yellow fever vaccination. One entry per CDR3 protein results from TCRdb running MiXCR on the 5' RACE reads. Seen here are about 150,000 distinct CDR3 sequences, less than 8.5% observed once, and the top ten hold about 0.6%. Sequenced here: CD4+ T cells sorted from PBMCs, sampled 10 days after the yellow fever booster vaccination. The receptor source for this set is a man aged 25 to 45 who received the YFV17D yellow fever vaccine.

This clonotype has at least ten counts. The rearrangement links TRBV20-1 to TRBJ2-2; TRBD2 is a possible D gene (5 bases). This CDR3 is built from 14 residues. V lost 0 bases and J lost 1, with 6 bases in between. From germline, CDR1 is DFQATT and CDR2 SNEGSKA (reference sequence). CDR3 loop: CSARDRGNTGELFF. As DNA, the CDR3 is TGCAGTGCTAGAGATCGGGGGAACACCGGGGAGCTGTTTTTT.

This clonotype came up many times. The chain joins TRBV4-3 to TRBJ2-5, with a possible D match to TRBD2 (6 bases). The V gene lost 1 base and the J gene lost 3 bases, with 12 bases spanning the gap. Germline V gene sequence: CDR1 LGHNA, CDR2 YSLEER. The CDR3 has 15 residues. The CDR3 nucleotides read TGCGCCAGCAGCCAAGCTGCGACTAGAGAAGAGACCCAGTACTTC. Its translation is CASSQAATREETQYF.

This clonotype came up many times. The chain's CDR3 is CASSQVSGRPHSGNTIYF. The CDR3 coding sequence is TGTGCCAGCAGCCAAGTTAGTGGCAGGCCTCACTCTGGAAACACCATATATTTT. This chain joins TRBV3-1 and TRBJ1-3, with D unclear. The CDR3 totals 18 residues. With 1 base removed from V and 0 bases from J, the gap between germline ends came to 16 bases. Germline V lookup: CDR1 LGHDT, CDR2 YNNKEL (reference sequence).

This clonotype has at least ten counts. This chain uses TRBV5-1 with TRBJ2-5; 10 bases line up with TRBD2. Per germline, CDR1 SGHRS and CDR2 YFSETQ. Trimming at V came to 0 bases and at J to 4 bases, leaving 12 bases not matched to a gene. The CDR3 consists of 18 residues. The CDR3, as DNA: TGCGCCAGCAGCTTGGACCATCGGCTAGCGGGAGTAATAGAGACCCAGTACTTC. This encodes CASSLDHRLAGVIETQYF.

Ten or more counts support this clonotype. The chain has TRBV12-3 or TRBV12-4 and TRBJ2-7; possibly TRBD1 for D (6 bases). Deletions cut 6 bases from V and 2 bases from J, with 8 bases between. The CDR3 length is 12 residues. The chain's CDR3 is CASSNRAYEQYF. Written as DNA, the CDR3 is TGTGCCAGCAGCAACAGGGCCTACGAGCAGTACTTC.

This clonotype was seen repeatedly, ten times or more. J is TRBJ2-1 and V is TRBV7-3; TRBD2 aligns across 12 bases. The CDR3 runs to 15 residues. Germline CDR1 SGHTA, CDR2 FQGTGA. The ends lost 4 bases at V and 8 bases at J; junction bases unmatched: 6. The CDR3 DNA reads as TGTGCCAGCAGCTCCGGACTAGCGGGAAACGATGAGCAGTTCTTC. Translated, it gives CASSSGLAGNDEQFF. Variable domain in full (rest from reference TRBV7-3 and TRBJ2-1): GAGVSQTPSNKVTEKGKYVELRCDPISGHTALYWYRQSLGQGPEFLIYFQGTGAADDSGLPNDRFFAVRPEGSVSTLKIQRTERGDSAVYLCASSSGLAGNDEQFFGPGTRLTVL.

In its sample, this clonotype was seen many times. This chain connects TRBV5-1 to TRBJ2-2; possibly TRBD2 for D (7 bases). Germline V gene data show CDR1 as SGHRS and CDR2 as YFSETQ. There are 16 residues in the CDR3. Trimming left V 5 bases short and J 2 bases short, with 16 bases between. The CDR3 DNA sequence: TGCGCCAGCAGTGAAGTTGGCGGGGGCAACACCGGGGAGCTGTTTTTT. As protein: CASSEVGGGNTGELFF. The full variable domain, completed using reference TRBV5-1 and TRBJ2-2, is KAGVTQTPRYLIKTRGQQVTLSCSPISGHRSVSWYQQTPGQGLQFLFEYFSETQRNKGNFPGRFSGRQFSNSRSEMNVSTLELGDSALYLCASSEVGGGNTGELFFGEGSRLTVL.

This clonotype was counted ten times or more. The chain links TRBV7-3 to TRBJ2-6; no reliable D call. Germline CDR1 SGHTA, CDR2 FQGTGA. The V end was cut by 3 bases, the J end by 0 bases, with 18 bases between. The CDR3 sequence is 19 residues long. The CDR3 DNA follows: TGTGCCAGCAGCTTCCGGCCCATTGGGGATGCCTCTGGGGCCAACGTCCTGACTTTC. This sequence encodes CASSFRPIGDASGANVLTF.

In its sample, this clonotype was seen many times. This chain uses TRBV20-1 with TRBJ2-5; 9 nucleotides match TRBD1. The CDR3 runs to 14 residues. Germline values: CDR1 DFQATT, CDR2 SNEGSKA (reference sequence). The ends lost 5 bases at V and 3 bases at J; junction bases unmatched: 7. CDR3 DNA: TGCAGTGCTCACGGACAGGGGTCCGAAGAGACCCAGTACTTC. Translation: CSAHGQGSEETQYF.

The sample holds one count of this clonotype. It may be a read error: a sequence one base away is much more abundant. The rearrangement links TRBV20-1 to TRBJ2-2; D is ambiguous. Germline CDR1 and CDR2: DFQATT and SNEGSKA (reference sequence). Trimming cost V 0 bases and J 5 bases, with 19 bases left between them. This CDR3 has 17 residues. CDR3 loop: CSARERWQAAWTGELFF. CDR3 bases: TGCAGTGCTAGAGAAAGGTGGCAGGCTGCATGGACCGGGGAGCTGTTTTTT.